This passage covers 26 T cell receptor beta chains from one sample sequenced in a study of cytotoxic CD8 clonotypes in ibrutinib-treated CLL. Assay used: immunoSEQ multiplex PCR; TCRdb lists only in-frame clones, some missing. The sample consists of some 70,000 clones, 75% to 95% of them appearing once. This material consisted of PBMCs, taken after 12 months of ibrutinib treatment. All receptors come from a human donor with chronic lymphocytic leukemia.

This clone was detected only once. This chain uses TRBV5-1 with TRBJ2-3; weak D call: TRBD1 (5 bases). V lost 0 bases to trimming and J lost 1 base, with 9 bases between them. This CDR3 spans 15 amino acids. Germline V gene sequence: CDR1 SGHRS, CDR2 YFSETQ. CDR3 in DNA: TGCGCCAGCAGCTTGGAACCCAGGGGCACAGATACGCAGTATTTT. This sequence encodes CASSLEPRGTDTQYF.

The J gene is TRBJ2-7, the V gene TRBV14, with 9 bases lining up with TRBD1. The CDR3 loop spans 13 amino acids. J lost 2 bases, V lost 4 bases, and 0 bases had no gene match. Germline CDR1 is SGHDN and CDR2 is FVKESK. CDR3 protein: CASSRDRAYEQYF. CDR3 sequence (DNA): TGTGCCAGCAGCCGGGACAGGGCCTACGAGCAGTACTTC.

The rearrangement joins TRBV5-8 to TRBJ1-3; D may be TRBD1 (5 bases). The germline V gene has CDR1 SGHTS and CDR2 YDEGEE. Trimming shortened V by 0 bases and J by 7 bases, and 17 bases separated the two germline ends. This CDR3 has 16 amino acids. In DNA, the CDR3 is TGTGCCAGCAGCTTGGGGACAAGCCATTCGGCGAACACCATATATTTT. Its protein product is CASSLGTSHSANTIYF.

The chain links TRBV29-1 to TRBJ1-2; D remains unclear. The CDR3 is made up of 12 amino acids. CDR1 SQVTM and CDR2 ANQGSEA come from the germline V gene. V was trimmed by 4 bases and J by 6 bases, leaving 12 bases between them. The CDR3 DNA sequence: TGCAGCGTTGTTTACCGGGCCGATGGCTACACCTTC. Protein: CSVVYRADGYTF.

This clone occurred a few times. V and J are TRBV5-4 and TRBJ2-5, with D perhaps TRBD2 (6 bases). The CDR3 totals 15 residues. Germline V lookup: CDR1 SGHNT, CDR2 YYREEE (reference sequence). V was pared by 0 bases and J by 4 bases, with 13 bases between. CDR3 loop: CASSLGPGEGETQYF. The CDR3 DNA sequence: TGTGCCAGCAGCTTGGGTCCGGGAGAAGGAGAGACCCAGTACTTC.

The count of this clone is one. The V gene is TRBV5-4, the J gene TRBJ2-5, with D unresolved. Matching the DNA end better, TRBJ2-7 makes the J call doubtful. The CDR3 is 12 residues long. Germline CDR1 SGHNT, CDR2 YYREEE (reference sequence). In DNA form, the CDR3 reads TGTGCCAGCAGCTATCCCTCCTACGAGCAGTACTTC. It codes for CASSYPSYEQYF.

The rearrangement joins TRBV29-1 to TRBJ1-3, with a possible D match to TRBD1 (6 bases). The germline CDR1 and CDR2 sequences are SQVTM and ANQGSEA. Trimming removed 6 bases at V and 0 bases at J, with 12 bases between. This CDR3 is 14 amino acids long. CDR3 in DNA: TGCAGCGTGCTACAGGGCTTCTCTGGAAACACCATATATTTT. Residues: CSVLQGFSGNTIYF.

Here the CDR3 reads CASSSQGRGTSGSEQYF. The CDR3 DNA sequence: TGTGCCAGCAGTTCCCAAGGACGAGGGACTAGCGGGAGCGAGCAGTACTTC. The chain links TRBV27 to TRBJ2-7; 14 positions match TRBD2. In germline, CDR1 is MNHEY, CDR2 SMNVEV (reference sequence). V shed 4 bases and J 6 bases; nucleotides not matched to a gene: 11. The CDR3 spans 17 residues.

V and J are TRBV29-1 and TRBJ1-1, with 9 nucleotides matching TRBD1. Trimming at V came to 6 bases and at J to 1 base, leaving 3 bases not matched to a gene. This CDR3 has 13 amino acids. Germline values: CDR1 SQVTM, CDR2 ANQGSEA. This CDR3 reads CSVRDRENTEAFF. The CDR3 DNA sequence: TGCAGCGTCAGGGACAGGGAGAACACTGAAGCTTTCTTT.

This clone was seen only once. The V and J genes are TRBV7-2 and TRBJ2-3; D gene unclear. V dropped 1 base and J dropped 3 bases, with 5 bases sitting between them. Germline CDR1 is SGHTA and CDR2 is FQGNSA. This CDR3 is 13 amino acids long. DNA for the CDR3: TGTGCCAGCAGCTTAGGTGTGACAGATACGCAGTATTTT. The encoded protein is CASSLGVTDTQYF.

This clone was counted between two and nine times. The rearrangement uses TRBV7-9 and TRBJ2-5; D ambiguous. The CDR3 consists of 13 residues. Per the germline V gene, CDR1 is SEHNR and CDR2 is FQNEAQ (reference sequence). Trimming shortened V by 5 bases and J by 5 bases, and 12 bases separated the two germline ends. CDR3 residues: CASSPKGPETQYF. CDR3 coding DNA: TGTGCCAGCAGCCCGAAAGGGCCGGAGACCCAGTACTTC.

The chain combines TRBV7-2 with TRBJ2-5, with 7 bases aligning to TRBD2. J gave up 5 bases and V 3 bases, and 15 bases lay outside the gene matches. The germline gives CDR1 SGHTA, CDR2 FQGNSA. CDR3 length: 17 amino acids. CDR3 nucleotides: TGTGCCAGCAGCTTTTTGTATTCGGCGGGAGCGTACGAGACCCAGTACTTC. Its translation: CASSFLYSAGAYETQYF.

The V gene is TRBV9, the J gene TRBJ2-7; unclear D gene. Germline V gene data show CDR1 as SGDLS and CDR2 as YYNGEE. CDR3 length: 14 amino acids. The V end was cut by 0 bases, the J end by 3 bases, with 10 bases between. The CDR3 loop reads CASSVGSGDYEQYF. The CDR3 nucleotides read TGTGCCAGCAGCGTAGGAAGTGGGGACTACGAGCAGTACTTC.

J is TRBJ2-7 and V is TRBV28; perhaps TRBD1 as D (6 bases). V shed 5 bases and J shed 10 bases, with 12 bases lying between them. CDR3 length equals 11 residues. Germline V gene lookup returns CDR1 MDHEN and CDR2 SYDVKM. The CDR3 protein is CASSVGQSQYF. CDR3 nucleotides: TGTGCCAGCAGTGTAGGACAGTCACAGTACTTC.

The chain is built from TRBV7-2 and TRBJ2-2; 7 bases align to TRBD2. The J segment lost 4 bases and the V segment lost 1 base, leaving 6 bases of the junction unmatched. There are 16 residues in the CDR3. Germline CDR1 reads SGHTA; CDR2 reads FQGNSA. The CDR3 coding sequence is TGTGCCAGCAGCTTAGTCGGGGGGTTGGGCACCGGGGAGCTGTTTTTT. This sequence encodes CASSLVGGLGTGELFF.

The table lists this clone with a count of one. The chain links TRBV30 to TRBJ1-6, with TRBD1 identical over 7 bases. Germline V gene lookup returns CDR1 GTSNPN and CDR2 SVGIG (reference sequence). This CDR3 has 16 residues. The CDR3 loop reads CATHGGDSSYNSPLHF. CDR3 in DNA: TGTGCTACCCACGGAGGGGACAGCTCCTATAATTCACCCCTCCACTTT.

This rearrangement joins TRBV5-4 to TRBJ2-7; 10 nucleotides align to TRBD2. CDR3 length: 17 residues. After removal of 4 bases from V and 3 bases from J, the junction contained 13 bases not matched to a gene. Germline lookup yields CDR1 SGHNT and CDR2 YYREEE (reference sequence). The CDR3 nucleotides are TGTGCCAGCAGCCAGGAGGAGACCGGGACTAGCGACTACGAGCAGTACTTC. Its translation is CASSQEETGTSDYEQYF.

The chain links TRBV7-9 to TRBJ2-1, with D perhaps TRBD2 (6 bases). The V end lost 5 bases, the J end lost 4 bases, and 15 bases lay between the germline ends. CDR1 and CDR2 from the germline V gene are SEHNR and FQNEAQ (reference sequence). There are 15 residues in the CDR3. CDR3 nucleotides: TGTGCCAGCAGCGGCATAGGAGCGGGTTACAATGAGCAGTTCTTC. It yields the protein CASSGIGAGYNEQFF. Complete variable domain (other parts from reference TRBV7-9 and TRBJ2-1): DTGVSQNPRHKITKRGQNVTFRCDPISEHNRLYWYRQTLGQGPEFLTYFQNEAQLEKSRLLSDRFSAERPKGSFSTLEIQRTEQGDSAMYLCASSGIGAGYNEQFFGPGTRLTVL.

The chain joins TRBV28 to TRBJ2-1, with a possible D match to TRBD2 (5 bases). V was cut by 6 bases and J by 2 bases, with 11 bases left in between. The germline V gene encodes CDR1 MDHEN and CDR2 SYDVKM. CDR3 size: 14 residues. For the CDR3, the DNA is TGTGCCAGCAGCCTGGGAGTGGCCTACAATGAGCAGTTCTTC. Its translation is CASSLGVAYNEQFF.

This chain uses TRBV29-1 with TRBJ1-2; D not resolved. V was clipped by 6 bases and J by 7 bases, with 12 bases between them. Germline V gene sequence: CDR1 SQVTM, CDR2 ANQGSEA. CDR3 length equals 11 residues. The CDR3 reads CSVFRIVGYTF. The CDR3 bases are TGCAGCGTATTTCGGATAGTTGGCTACACCTTC.

This clone was observed a single time. The rearrangement links TRBV19 to TRBJ2-5; D is unclear. CDR1 LNHDA and CDR2 SQIVND come from the germline V gene (reference sequence). V was cut by 2 bases and J by 9 bases, with 16 bases left in between. CDR3 size: 14 residues. In nucleotides, the CDR3 is TGTGCCAGTAGTATAAATGGGCCCAATCGGGCCCAGTACTTC. This encodes CASSINGPNRAQYF.

The chain is built from TRBV19 and TRBJ1-3; 9 nucleotides agree with TRBD1. The CDR3 contains 19 residues. The V gene's germline CDR1 is LNHDA and CDR2 SQIVND (reference sequence). The V and J ends lost 2 bases and 3 bases, in that order; junction bases with no gene match: 14. This CDR3 reads CASSIPRPGQGRYGNTIYF. The CDR3 region has the DNA TGTGCCAGTAGTATACCTCGCCCAGGACAGGGGCGCTATGGAAACACCATATATTTT. Combining the CDR3 with reference TRBV19 and TRBJ1-3 gives the whole variable domain DGGITQSPKYLFRKEGQNVTLSCEQNLNHDAMYWYRQDPGQGLRLIYYSQIVNDFQKGDIAEGYSVSREKKESFPLTVTSAQKNPTAFYLCASSIPRPGQGRYGNTIYFGEGSWLTVV.

V is TRBV18 and J is TRBJ2-3; 7 positions agree with TRBD1. CDR1 is KGHSH and CDR2 is LQKENI in the germline V gene. Unmatched junction bases numbered 1, after V lost 4 bases and J lost 0 bases. The length of the CDR3 is 14 residues. CDR3 amino acids: CASSQGASTDTQYF. The CDR3 DNA follows: TGTGCCAGCTCACAGGGGGCTAGCACAGATACGCAGTATTTT.

The rearrangement links TRBV29-1 to TRBJ2-7; 13 bases match TRBD2. The CDR3 is 18 residues long. Trimming took 5 bases from V and 3 from J; bases not matched to a gene: 16. Germline-derived CDR1 and CDR2 are SQVTM and ANQGSEA. In DNA, the CDR3 is TGCAGCGTTTCCTCGACGGGGACTAGCGGGACCTTCCTCTACGAGCAGTACTTC. This encodes CSVSSTGTSGTFLYEQYF.

The V and J genes are TRBV6-6 and TRBJ1-2; the D gene is possibly TRBD1 (6 bases). V was shortened by 6 bases and J by 1 base, with 15 bases between the two germline ends. Germline CDR1 MNHNY, CDR2 SVGAGI (reference sequence). The CDR3 totals 15 residues. CDR3 bases: TGTGCCAGCAGGTTCCACAGGGAGGATAACTATGGCTACACCTTC. This gives the protein CASRFHREDNYGYTF.

Regarding this clone: A junction boundary mismatches the germline segment, possibly from a read error. The chain combines TRBV11-2 with TRBJ2-7, with D possibly being TRBD2 (7 bases). The CDR3 has 14 amino acids. Germline CDR1 and CDR2: SGHAT and FQNNGV. The CDR3 nucleotides are TGTGCCAGCAGCCTAGAGGGGGGAGGGTACGAGCAGTACTTC. Residues: CASSLEGGGYEQYF.